The entry below gives a single T cell receptor (beta chain) sequence along with its context. Antigen: not known. This sample was included in a study of cytomegalovirus exposure and HLA in healthy donors. Study outcomes and limitations: TCR association rates varied by HLA locus in a later analysis, with DRB1 highest and HLA-C lowest. Later analysis indicated greater clonal expansion among HLA-associated TCR beta chains than among equally common other chains.

The J segment lost 3 bases and the V segment lost 0 bases, leaving 4 bases of the junction unmatched. The germline gives CDR1 SGHNT, CDR2 YYREEE (reference sequence). This CDR3 region has 16 residues. Both 60 Vbeta primers and 13 Jbeta primers went into the PCR. Using immunoSEQ multiplex PCR, the repertoire was profiled, and TCRdb retains in-frame clones only, with some absent. This sample has some 180,000 clones, with over 70% found just once. Sequencing was carried out using PBMCs. The chain couples TRBV5-4 to TRBJ2-2; TRBD1 agrees at 8 bases. The sequence was collected from a man aged 18 to 29 in good health and CMV-seronegative. The CDR3 nucleotides are TGTGCCAGCAGCTTGGGGGACAGGACACACACCGGGGAGCTGTTTTTT. Its translation is CASSLGDRTHTGELFF.